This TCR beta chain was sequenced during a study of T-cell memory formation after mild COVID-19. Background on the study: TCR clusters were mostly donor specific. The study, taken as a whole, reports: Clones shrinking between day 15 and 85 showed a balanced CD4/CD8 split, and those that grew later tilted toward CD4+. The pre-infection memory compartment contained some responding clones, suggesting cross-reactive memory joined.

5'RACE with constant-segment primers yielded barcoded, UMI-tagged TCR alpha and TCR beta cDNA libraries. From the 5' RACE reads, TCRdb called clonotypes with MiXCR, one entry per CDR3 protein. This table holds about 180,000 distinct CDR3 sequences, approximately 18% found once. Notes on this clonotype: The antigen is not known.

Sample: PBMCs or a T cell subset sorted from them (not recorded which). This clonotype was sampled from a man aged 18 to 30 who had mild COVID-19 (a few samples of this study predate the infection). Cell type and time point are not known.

The CDR3 sequence is CATSKAAGGQYGYTF. The CDR3 region has the DNA TGTGCCACCAGCAAGGCGGCAGGGGGCCAATATGGCTACACCTTC. The J gene is TRBJ1-2, the V gene TRBV15; 8 bases match TRBD1. The germline CDR1 and CDR2 sequences are LNHNV and YYDKDF (reference sequence). V gave up 4 bases and J gave up 5 bases; unmatched junction bases: 9. The CDR3 runs 15 residues. Drawing the rest from reference TRBV15 and TRBJ1-2, the complete variable domain is DAMVIQNPRYQVTQFGKPVTLSCSQTLNHNVMYWYQQKSSQAPKLLFHYYDKDFNNEADTPDNFQSRRPNTSFCFLDIRSPGLGDTAMYLCATSKAAGGQYGYTFGSGTRLTVV.